The 14 T cell receptor beta chains given below trace back to one sample, sequenced in a study of spatial heterogeneity in lung cancer (dated by TCRdb to about 2019). The receptor library was made with 5' RACE. Reads for this sample came from a NextSeq 500. TCRdb trimmed public reads at Q25 via fastp, called clones via MiXCR and kept in-frame beta chains. Every distinct CDR3 protein forms one entry, paired with its most common genes and DNA. The sample includes roughly 17,000 distinct CDR3 sequences, with 19% observed a single time. Roughly 13% of the sample is in the top ten clones. The time point label, as the study defines it: sample taken at primary tumor resection. Without any cell sorting, TCR sequencing was performed on whole RNA extracted either from tumor and nontumor lung tissue or from cryopreserved PBMC samples. Sequences were derived from PBMCs, sampled at surgery. The receptors stem from a male donor with early-stage non-small cell lung cancer.

This sequence joins TRBV7-9 and TRBJ2-3, with D unclear. Germline CDR1 reads SEHNR; CDR2 reads FQNEAQ (reference sequence). The CDR3 spans 14 residues. V lost 1 base and J lost 1, with 6 bases in between. The CDR3 is CASSLGAGTDTQYF. The CDR3, as DNA: TGTGCCAGCAGCTTAGGGGCGGGCACAGATACGCAGTATTTT.

The rearrangement joins TRBV20-1 to TRBJ2-2; the D call may be TRBD1 or TRBD2 (6 bases each). CDR3 length equals 14 residues. Germline CDR1 reads DFQATT; CDR2 reads SNEGSKA (reference sequence). Trimming stripped 5 bases from V and 0 bases from J, with 10 bases between. DNA of the CDR3: TGCAGTGCTCGGGGGCACGCGAACACCGGGGAGCTGTTTTTT. Translating it yields CSARGHANTGELFF.

This clonotype was recorded at least ten times. CDR3 protein: CAWEQGGEPQHF. The CDR3 nucleotides read TGTGCCTGGGAACAGGGCGGGGAGCCCCAGCATTTT. The chain recombines TRBV30 with TRBJ1-5; D might be TRBD1 (6 bases). The V and J ends lost 5 bases and 8 bases respectively, with 13 bases between them. This CDR3 contains 12 residues. The germline gives CDR1 GTSNPN, CDR2 SVGIG (reference sequence).

This clonotype occurred a few times. The chain joins TRBV6-1 to TRBJ2-3; 10 nucleotides match TRBD1. The V gene end was trimmed by 1 base and the J gene end by 5 bases; junction bases not matched to a gene: 3. Germline V gene lookup returns CDR1 MNHNS and CDR2 SASEGT. The CDR3 totals 15 residues. In nucleotides, the CDR3 is TGTGCCAGCAGTGAAGAGGGACAGGGGTTAGATACGCAGTATTTT. Translation gives CASSEEGQGLDTQYF.

In this sample, this clonotype turned up a few times. The chain carries TRBV19 and TRBJ1-1; TRBD1 agrees at 8 bases. The CDR3 consists of 15 residues. The V gene end was trimmed by 4 bases and the J gene end by 0 bases; junction bases not matched to a gene: 4. Germline CDR1 reads LNHDA; CDR2 reads SQIVND (reference sequence). DNA for the CDR3: TGTGCCAGTAGTACCTCAGGGGGCATGAACACTGAAGCTTTCTTT. Translating it yields CASSTSGGMNTEAFF.

The V call is TRBV7-9, the J call TRBJ2-1; D uncertain. V lost 0 bases and J lost 13, with 10 bases in between. The CDR3 is made up of 12 amino acids. Germline V gene data show CDR1 as SEHNR and CDR2 as FQNEAQ (reference sequence). CDR3 loop: CASSLAERIQFF. Written as DNA, the CDR3 is TGTGCCAGCAGCTTAGCTGAACGGATACAGTTCTTC.

The chain has TRBV7-2 and TRBJ2-5; D is perhaps TRBD2 (6 bases). Germline V gives CDR1 SGHTA, CDR2 FQGNSA. CDR3 length equals 15 residues. The ends were cut back, 1 base at V and 5 bases at J, with 14 bases in the middle. The CDR3 loop reads CASSLGGGKRETQYF. The CDR3 DNA is TGTGCCAGCAGCTTAGGTGGAGGGAAGAGGGAGACCCAGTACTTC.

By share, this clonotype ranks as medium-sized (0.01 to 0.1%). The V and J genes are TRBV12-3 or TRBV12-4 and TRBJ2-5; 7 nucleotides agree with TRBD2. The CDR3 sequence is 15 residues long. With V trimmed by 2 bases and J by 1 base, 4 bases remained unmatched. The CDR3 nucleotides read TGTGCCAGCAGTTTAATCGCTAGCGGCCAAGAGACCCAGTACTTC. Encoded protein: CASSLIASGQETQYF.

This clonotype was detected only a few times. The chain joins TRBV20-1 to TRBJ2-1; the D gene is possibly TRBD2 (6 bases). There are 19 residues in the CDR3. The V and J ends lost 3 bases and 0 bases respectively, with 24 bases between them. Germline V gene data show CDR1 as DFQATT and CDR2 as SNEGSKA (reference sequence). The CDR3 DNA sequence: TGCAGTGCTAGGGGGCAGGGTGGGGAGGCACTTAGCTCCTACAATGAGCAGTTCTTC. This gives the protein CSARGQGGEALSSYNEQFF.

The gene calls are TRBV2 and TRBJ2-1; 10 nucleotides line up with TRBD2. V shed 7 bases, J shed 4 bases, and the junction held 4 bases outside the gene matches. CDR3 length: 14 amino acids. CDR1 and CDR2 (germline): SNHLY, FYNNEI. CDR3 loop: CASNQLAGYNEQFF. The CDR3 region has the DNA TGTGCCAGCAATCAACTAGCGGGGTACAATGAGCAGTTCTTC.

At least ten counts were recorded for this clonotype. This chain links TRBV3-1 with TRBJ1-4; a weak D match, TRBD1 (6 bases). The length of the CDR3 is 15 residues. V lost 5 bases, J lost 8 bases, and 18 bases lay in between. Germline-derived CDR1 and CDR2 are LGHDT and YNNKEL (reference sequence). The CDR3 nucleotides read TGTGCCAGCAGCACCGCAGGGGTAGCAACCGAAAAACTGTTTTTT. Translation gives CASSTAGVATEKLFF.

The genes are TRBV7-2 and TRBJ1-3; D is undetermined. The CDR3 is 15 amino acids. CDR1 SGHTA and CDR2 FQGNSA come from the germline V gene. Trimming removed 1 base from V and 0 bases from J, with 7 bases in between. The CDR3 loop reads CASSLEGSSGNTIYF. CDR3 nucleotide sequence: TGTGCCAGCAGCTTAGAGGGATCCTCTGGAAACACCATATATTTT.

At least ten counts were recorded for this clonotype. The genes are TRBV5-1 and TRBJ2-6; TRBD2 matches at 8 bases. The length of the CDR3 is 16 residues. CDR1 and CDR2 from the germline V gene are SGHRS and YFSETQ. V shed 2 bases and J 3 bases; nucleotides not matched to a gene: 4. The CDR3 protein is CASSFGLAGGANVLTF. The CDR3 DNA reads as TGCGCCAGCAGCTTCGGACTAGCAGGTGGGGCCAACGTCCTGACTTTC. Looking up the rest from reference TRBV5-1 and TRBJ2-6 gives the full variable domain: KAGVTQTPRYLIKTRGQQVTLSCSPISGHRSVSWYQQTPGQGLQFLFEYFSETQRNKGNFPGRFSGRQFSNSRSEMNVSTLELGDSALYLCASSFGLAGGANVLTFGAGSRLTVL.

Many counts were recorded for this clonotype. The chain recombines TRBV19 with TRBJ1-1; D is uncertain. Germline V gene lookup returns CDR1 LNHDA and CDR2 SQIVND (reference sequence). The V end was cut by 5 bases, the J end by 3 bases, with 22 bases between. The CDR3 length is 17 residues. The CDR3 region is CASSVISLGRSDTEAFF. CDR3 in DNA: TGTGCCAGTAGTGTCATATCTTTGGGCAGGTCAGACACTGAAGCTTTCTTT.